This entry concerns a single TCR beta chain. The sample is drawn from a study of shared clonotypes between healthy human individuals. Using immunoSEQ multiplex PCR, the repertoire was profiled, and TCRdb retains in-frame clones only, with some absent. Seen here are millions of clones, roughly 95% observed once, and the top ten hold roughly 0.13%. This clonotype originated in a man younger than 30 in good health. The specimen was naive CD4+ T cells sorted from blood. Described subset: CD45RA+ positively selected.

CDR3 in amino acids: CASSPQLESRNTEAFF. In DNA form, the CDR3 reads TGTGCCAGCTCACCACAATTGGAGAGTAGGAACACTGAAGCTTTCTTT. V usage is TRBV18 and J usage is TRBJ1-1; no clear D. CDR3 length: 16 amino acids. With 1 base removed from V and 1 base from J, the gap between germline ends came to 13 bases. The germline CDR1 and CDR2 sequences are KGHSH and LQKENI. The whole variable domain, remainder taken from reference TRBV18 and TRBJ1-1, is NAGVMQNPRHLVRRRGQEARLRCSPMKGHSHVYWYRQLPEEGLKFMVYLQKENIIDESGMPKERFSAEFPKEGPSILRIQQVVRGDSAAYFCASSPQLESRNTEAFFGQGTRLTVV.